This TCR beta chain was obtained from a study of CD8 T cells in ankylosing spondylitis. Note on this clonotype: Its antigen is unknown.

Study results and caveats: Ankylosing spondylitis blood seemed to carry a telltale TCR beta motif made of fewer than 10 highly homologous variants.

The V and J ends lost 4 bases and 9 bases, in that order; junction bases with no gene match: 2. CDR1 and CDR2 from the germline V gene are WSHSY and SAAADI. The CDR3 length is 12 residues. Each CDR3 protein is one row after TCRdb ran MiXCR on the 5' RACE reads. The sample records about 160,000 distinct CDR3 sequences, 8.5% to 10% being singletons. Sequenced sample: blood, either unsorted or a sorted T cell fraction (not recorded which). This sequence originates from a female donor with ankylosing spondylitis or in good health (not recorded which). The J gene is TRBJ2-2, the V gene TRBV10-2; 7 nucleotides agree with TRBD2. In DNA form, the CDR3 reads TGCGCCAGCAGTGGGGAGGGGCGGGAGCTGTTTTTT. Translation: CASSGEGRELFF.